A single sample is the source of the 10 T cell receptor beta chains below, sequenced in a study of shared clonotypes between healthy human individuals. Libraries were prepared by immunoSEQ multiplex PCR; TCRdb keeps only in-frame clonotypes and omits some of them. In the table there are about a million clones, 60% to 85% of which are singletons. Sequenced: memory CD4+ T cells sorted from blood. As to subset: CD45RA-negative fraction. These receptor sequences come from a man younger than 35 in good health.

The V call is TRBV9, the J call TRBJ1-6, with TRBD1 as a possible D gene (5 bases). CDR3 length: 14 amino acids. The V and J ends lost 0 bases and 5 bases respectively, with 6 bases between them. Per germline, CDR1 SGDLS and CDR2 YYNGEE. The CDR3 sequence is CASSVEGDNSPLHF. The CDR3 nucleotides are TGTGCCAGCAGCGTAGAAGGGGATAATTCACCCCTCCACTTT.

The J gene is TRBJ2-3, the V gene TRBV7-9; no clear D gene. This CDR3 has 11 amino acids. Germline V gene lookup returns CDR1 SEHNR and CDR2 FQNEAQ (reference sequence). Deletions cut 8 bases from V and 8 bases from J, with 11 bases between. CDR3 DNA: TGTGCCAGCGCTGCAACGGGTACGCAGTATTTT. It is translated as CASAATGTQYF.

The rearrangement uses TRBV27 and TRBJ1-1; D is undetermined. CDR3 size: 13 residues. Deletions cut 3 bases from V and 3 bases from J, with 8 bases between. Per the germline V gene, CDR1 is MNHEY and CDR2 is SMNVEV (reference sequence). CDR3 coding DNA: TGTGCCAGCAGTTTGTCTCGTTACACTGAAGCTTTCTTT. Translating it yields CASSLSRYTEAFF.

The chain uses TRBV11-3 and TRBJ2-5, with D perhaps TRBD1 or TRBD2 (5 bases each). V was pared by 5 bases and J by 7 bases, with 17 bases between. Germline assignment: CDR1 SGHNT and CDR2 YENEEA. The CDR3 covers 14 residues. This CDR3 reads CASSPTRDGGTQYF. CDR3 in DNA: TGTGCCAGCAGCCCGACCCGGGACGGCGGGACCCAGTACTTC.

The V gene is TRBV6-1, the J gene TRBJ1-1; no reliable D call. Per germline, CDR1 MNHNS and CDR2 SASEGT. The CDR3 length is 15 residues. The germline V and J ends were trimmed by 8 bases and 0 bases, with 16 bases remaining between them. CDR3 coding DNA: TGTGCCAGCCAGTTCCGGACGGGAATGAACACTGAAGCTTTCTTT. Translated: CASQFRTGMNTEAFF.

This clone appeared a single time. The rearrangement joins TRBV14 to TRBJ2-5; tentatively, D is TRBD2 (5 bases). V lost 6 bases, J lost 5 bases, and 16 bases lay in between. The CDR3 loop spans 14 amino acids. The germline V gene has CDR1 SGHDN and CDR2 FVKESK. As DNA, the CDR3 is TGTGCCAGCAGGGCTCGGGGTTTTCAGGAGACCCAGTACTTC. Translated, it gives CASRARGFQETQYF.

The CDR3 DNA reads TGTGCCAGCTCAACAGGGGGAACTAATGAAAAACTGTTTTTT. Translated: CASSTGGTNEKLFF. V and J are TRBV18 and TRBJ1-4, with TRBD1 matching 8 bases. The CDR3 length is 14 residues. The junction had 0 bases not matched to a gene; V was cut back by 5 bases and J by 1 base. CDR1 and CDR2 (germline): KGHSH, LQKENI.

The chain combines TRBV19 with TRBJ2-1; no clear D. The CDR3 has 13 amino acids. Germline loops: CDR1 LNHDA, CDR2 SQIVND (reference sequence). The germline V and J ends were trimmed by 5 bases and 7 bases, with 12 bases remaining between them. The DNA for the CDR3 is TGTGCCAGTAGTCTCTTAGGTGGAAATGAGCAGTTCTTC. It is translated as CASSLLGGNEQFF.

The chain has TRBV13 and TRBJ1-1; a possible D gene is TRBD1 (6 bases). Trimming stripped 5 bases from V and 5 bases from J, with 21 bases between. The CDR3 loop spans 16 amino acids. In germline, CDR1 is PRHDT, CDR2 FYEKMQ (reference sequence). The CDR3 bases are TGTGCCAGCAGCCCGCGCGCGGGGGGGGCGGGGACTGAAGCTTTCTTT. Its translation: CASSPRAGGAGTEAFF.

The chain uses TRBV30 and TRBJ2-5; 9 bases align to TRBD1. The V segment lost 4 bases and the J segment 5 bases; nucleotides outside the gene matches: 11. The CDR3 runs to 15 residues. Germline-derived CDR1 and CDR2 are GTSNPN and SVGIG (reference sequence). Here the CDR3 DNA reads TGTGCCTGGAAAGGGGGCGGACAGGGGTGGGAGACCCAGTACTTC. Translation: CAWKGGGQGWETQYF.